These T cell receptor beta chains were read from a single sample in a study of cytomegalovirus exposure and HLA in healthy donors. The table came from immunoSEQ multiplex PCR; TCRdb's copy has only in-frame clones and leaves some out. The data contain some 150,000 clones, 75% to 90% of them singletons. Sequencing used PBMCs. The receptors here all came from a woman between 18 and 29 years old in good health and CMV-seronegative. Each CDR3 is given with its conserved first and last residue. D genes are given only for firm matches. The listing skips clone size in some rows; elsewhere it reads once, few, many or a size class.

j_call v_call clone_size d_call cdr3_aa cdr3_nt
TRBJ2-7 TRBV7-9 few TRBD2 CASSLAGTSKREQYF TGTGCCAGCAGCTTGGCCGGGACTAGCAAGAGGGAGCAGTACTTC
TRBJ1-6 TRBV27 - TRBD1 CASSPRQGESSPLHF TGTGCCAGCAGTCCGCGACAGGGAGAGAGTTCACCCCTCCACTTT
TRBJ1-3 TRBV7-3 - - CASRKGVDPGNTIYF TGTGCCAGCAGAAAAGGGGTTGACCCTGGAAACACCATATATTTT
TRBJ1-1 TRBV29-1 few - CSVEGQGSTEAFF TGCAGCGTTGAAGGCCAGGGGAGCACTGAAGCTTTCTTT
TRBJ2-1 TRBV30 - - CAWSQAPEQFF TGTGCCTGGAGTCAAGCCCCTGAGCAGTTCTTC
TRBJ1-3 TRBV18 once - CASSPVGFAEAAGNTIYF TGTGCCAGCTCACCAGTCGGGTTCGCCGAGGCCGCTGGAAACACCATATATTTT
TRBJ2-2 TRBV5-1 - - CASGRGGAFGELFF TGCGCCAGCGGGCGAGGGGGGGCCTTCGGGGAGCTGTTTTTT
TRBJ1-1 TRBV6-5 once - CASSYQDRNTEAFF TGTGCCAGCAGTTACCAGGATAGGAACACTGAAGCTTTCTTT
TRBJ1-5 TRBV6-5 - - CASSREGGQPQHF TGTGCCAGCAGTCGGGAAGGGGGTCAGCCCCAGCATTTT
TRBJ2-5 TRBV11-1 - TRBD1 CASTPGQRETQYF TGTGCCAGCACCCCGGGACAGAGGGAGACCCAGTACTTC
TRBJ2-5 TRBV11-1 few TRBD2 CASRVGLEQETQYF TGTGCCAGCAGAGTAGGACTAGAACAAGAGACCCAGTACTTC
TRBJ1-1 TRBV29-1 - - CSVDINEATEAFF TGCAGCGTTGATATCAATGAGGCCACTGAAGCTTTCTTT
TRBJ1-1 TRBV27 few - CASTQGTEAFF TGTGCCTCGACCCAGGGAACTGAAGCTTTCTTT
TRBJ2-5 TRBV6-6 - - CASSYSRQVQETQYF TGTGCCAGCAGTTACTCGAGACAGGTCCAAGAGACCCAGTACTTC
TRBJ2-3 TRBV6-1 - TRBD2 CASSEARGRGATDTQYF TGTGCCAGCAGTGAAGCGCGAGGGCGGGGGGCCACAGATACGCAGTATTTT
TRBJ2-5 TRBV11-3 - TRBD2 CASTRTSWETQYF TGTGCCAGCACCCGGACTAGCTGGGAGACCCAGTACTTC
TRBJ1-6 TRBV19 - - CASSLGGSSYNSPLHF TGTGCCAGTAGTCTCGGGGGAAGCTCCTATAATTCACCCCTCCACTTT
TRBJ2-3 TRBV9 - TRBD2 CASSVSPLAGETDTQYF TGTGCCAGCAGCGTATCCCCTCTAGCGGGGGAGACAGATACGCAGTATTTT
TRBJ1-5 TRBV18 - - CASSPDRNQPQHF TGTGCCAGCTCACCAGACAGAAATCAGCCCCAGCATTTT
TRBJ1-6 TRBV30 - - CAWTAVRGTPLHF TGTGCCTGGACCGCGGTCCGTGGTACGCCCCTCCACTTT
TRBJ1-6 TRBV7-3 few - CASSTGSNSPLHF TGTGCCAGCAGCACAGGGAGTAATTCACCCCTCCACTTT
TRBJ1-4 TRBV5-1 - TRBD1 CASSPLGGREKLFF TGCGCCAGCAGCCCACTAGGGGGCCGGGAAAAACTGTTTTTT
TRBJ1-1 TRBV30 - TRBD1 CAWSSKFLRTGTKGNTEAFF TGTGCCTGGAGTTCCAAATTTCTTAGGACAGGGACGAAGGGGAACACTGAAGCTTTCTTT
TRBJ2-5 TRBV7-9 few - CASRYRDIEETQYF TGTGCCAGCAGGTACCGGGACATAGAAGAGACCCAGTACTTC
TRBJ2-2 TRBV7-8 few - CASSARMTNTGELFF TGTGCCAGCAGCGCCAGGATGACGAACACCGGGGAGCTGTTTTTT
TRBJ2-7 TRBV30 - TRBD2 CAWSPAGENYEQYF TGTGCCTGGAGTCCAGCGGGGGAAAACTACGAGCAGTACTTC
TRBJ2-3 TRBV5-1 - TRBD1 CASSEDRPSTDTQYF TGCGCCAGCAGCGAGGACAGGCCCAGCACAGATACGCAGTATTTT
TRBJ1-2 TRBV5-1 - - CASSEGGRSIYGYTF TGCGCCAGCAGCGAGGGGGGGCGCTCTATCTATGGCTACACCTTC
TRBJ1-2 TRBV6-5 - - CASRSRQFLGYTF TGTGCCAGCAGATCAAGACAGTTCCTAGGCTACACCTTC
TRBJ2-5 TRBV5-1 - TRBD2 CASSLAGGGETQYF TGCGCCAGCAGCTTGGCAGGCGGGGGGGAGACCCAGTACTTC
TRBJ1-5 TRBV11-2 - - CASSLGEVEPQHF TGTGCCAGCAGCTTAGGGGAGGTTGAGCCCCAGCATTTT
TRBJ2-5 TRBV5-6 - TRBD1 CASSLGIGQGKGTQYF TGTGCCAGCAGCTTGGGTATTGGACAGGGAAAGGGGACCCAGTACTTC
TRBJ1-5 TRBV6-5 once TRBD1 CASSKDRGNQPQHF TGTGCCAGCAGTAAAGACAGGGGCAATCAGCCCCAGCATTTT
TRBJ2-2 TRBV4-2 - - CASSPDYTGTTGELFF TGTGCCAGCAGCCCAGACTATACAGGGACAACCGGGGAGCTGTTTTTT
TRBJ2-3 TRBV6-6 once - CASSFRQPGTQYF TGTGCCAGCAGTTTCCGACAGCCTGGTACGCAGTATTTT
TRBJ1-1 TRBV9 - TRBD1 CASSATGAAEAFF TGTGCCAGCAGCGCCACAGGGGCGGCTGAAGCTTTCTTT
TRBJ2-3 TRBV30 - TRBD2 CAWNYGTSLTDTQYF TGTGCCTGGAATTACGGGACTAGCCTCACAGATACGCAGTATTTT
TRBJ2-3 TRBV14 - - CASSQGTLRTDTQYF TGTGCCAGCAGCCAAGGAACCCTTAGAACAGATACGCAGTATTTT
TRBJ2-1 TRBV13 - TRBD2 CASSLGTSGGSPSYNEQFF TGTGCCAGCAGCTTAGGTACTAGCGGGGGGTCCCCCTCCTACAATGAGCAGTTCTTC
TRBJ1-1 TRBV12-5 once TRBD1 CASGLRQGKRTEAFF TGTGCTAGTGGTTTGAGACAGGGGAAGCGAACTGAAGCTTTCTTT
TRBJ2-7 TRBV9 - TRBD2 CASSVSSGGEGSDEQYF TGTGCCAGCAGCGTATCTAGCGGGGGGGAGGGATCGGACGAGCAGTACTTC